This TCR beta chain was sequenced in a study of shared clonotypes between healthy human individuals. This CDR3 has 13 residues. Trimming took 4 bases from V and 7 from J; bases not matched to a gene: 5. Germline lookup yields CDR1 SEHNR and CDR2 FQNEAQ (reference sequence). CD45RO negativity and positive selection for CCR7 defined naive CD8 cells, a population that excluded terminally differentiated effector memory CD45RA+ cells. Sequenced by immunoSEQ multiplex PCR; TCRdb stores in-frame clones only, minus some. The sample carries 650,000 to 800,000 clones, about 91% recorded once. Source material: naive CD8+ T cells sorted from blood. The receptor was isolated from a man younger than 40 in good health. J is TRBJ2-5 and V is TRBV7-9; 8 bases fit TRBD1. CDR3 loop: CASSSGGAGTQYF. DNA of the CDR3: TGTGCCAGCAGCTCAGGGGGCGCTGGGACCCAGTACTTC. The full variable domain, with the rest looked up from reference TRBV7-9 and TRBJ2-5, is DTGVSQNPRHKITKRGQNVTFRCDPISEHNRLYWYRQTLGQGPEFLTYFQNEAQLEKSRLLSDRFSAERPKGSFSTLEIQRTEQGDSAMYLCASSSGGAGTQYFGPGTRLLVL.